This TCR beta chain was observed in a study of blood T cell repertoires in COVID-19. Profiled with immunoSEQ multiplex PCR; TCRdb holds only in-frame clones, not every one. The sample lists about 41,000 clones; 70% to 90% were seen once. CDR1 and CDR2 (germline): MNHEY, SVGAGI. V was shortened by 3 bases and J by 0 bases, with 9 bases between the two germline ends. The CDR3 length is 15 residues. Sequencing was carried out using peripheral blood. The TCR sequence derives from a human donor in a cohort sampled during active COVID-19. V gene TRBV6-5 combines with J gene TRBJ2-1, with D uncertain. This CDR3 reads CASSYSSPSYNEQFF. Here the CDR3 DNA reads TGTGCCAGCAGTTATAGCAGCCCCTCCTACAATGAGCAGTTCTTC.